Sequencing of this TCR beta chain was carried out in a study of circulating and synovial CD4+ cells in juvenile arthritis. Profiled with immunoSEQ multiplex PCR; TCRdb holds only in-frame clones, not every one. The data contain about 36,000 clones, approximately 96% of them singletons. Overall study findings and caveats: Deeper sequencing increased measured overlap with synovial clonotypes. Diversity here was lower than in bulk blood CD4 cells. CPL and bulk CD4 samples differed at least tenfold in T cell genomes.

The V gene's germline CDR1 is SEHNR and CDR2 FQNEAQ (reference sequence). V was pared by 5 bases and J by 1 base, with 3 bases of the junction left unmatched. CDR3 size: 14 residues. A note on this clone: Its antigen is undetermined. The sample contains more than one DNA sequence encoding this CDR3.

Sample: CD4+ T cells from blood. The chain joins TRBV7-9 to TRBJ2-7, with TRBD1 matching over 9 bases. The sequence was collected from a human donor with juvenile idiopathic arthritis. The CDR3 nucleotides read TGTGCCAGCAGCCCCGGGACAGGGTCCTACGAGCAGTACTTC. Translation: CASSPGTGSYEQYF.